This is a list of T cell receptor beta chains from one sample in a study of OX40 agonist ivuxolimab in advanced cancers. This table comes from immunoSEQ multiplex PCR, and its TCRdb copy is limited to in-frame clones, with some not included. The profile shows about 67,000 clones, approximately 89% of them singletons. The sample was CD4+ or CD8+ T cells sorted from blood, taken in a trial of the OX40 agonist ivuxolimab. The receptors were sampled from an adult with an advanced solid tumor such as melanoma, head and neck, liver or kidney cancer. Each CDR3 is given with its conserved first and last residue. The D gene is left open where the match is weak. Not all rows give a size; the values are once, few, many and, for expanded clones, a class.

d_call j_call v_call clone_size cdr3_aa cdr3_nt
- TRBJ2-4 TRBV9 - CASSPGLTLAKNIQYF TGTGCCAGCAGCCCGGGACTGACGCTAGCCAAAAACATTCAGTACTTC
- TRBJ2-7 TRBV29-1 - CSVELRDPYEQYF TGCAGCGTTGAGCTCCGGGACCCCTACGAGCAGTACTTC
TRBD2 TRBJ2-1 TRBV2 - CASRFGTSGINEQFF TGTGCCAGCAGGTTCGGGACTAGCGGAATCAATGAGCAGTTCTTC
- TRBJ2-2 TRBV6-5 - CASSYSEGWATGELFF TGTGCCAGCAGTTACTCAGAAGGGTGGGCCACCGGGGAGCTGTTTTTT
- TRBJ2-1 TRBV4-1 - CASSQDRRSSYNEQFF TGCGCCAGCAGCCAAGACCGGAGGAGCTCCTACAATGAGCAGTTCTTC
- TRBJ2-1 TRBV19 - CASSIVPGGSSYNEQFF TGTGCCAGTAGTATAGTTCCAGGGGGGAGCTCCTACAATGAGCAGTTCTTC
TRBD2 TRBJ2-7 TRBV4-1 once CASSQDSLAGAYEQYF TGCGCCAGCAGCCAAGATAGTCTAGCGGGAGCCTACGAGCAGTACTTC
- TRBJ2-7 TRBV19 - CASSAGLLYEQYF TGTGCCAGTAGCGCGGGACTGCTCTACGAGCAGTACTTC
- TRBJ1-6 TRBV4-1 - CASSRDPGGGSPLHF TGCGCCAGCAGCAGGGATCCGGGAGGTGGTTCACCCCTCCACTTT
- TRBJ2-7 TRBV4-1 - CASRDSYEQYF TGCGCCAGCAGGGATTCCTACGAGCAGTACTTC
TRBD2 TRBJ2-1 TRBV7-6 - CASISGGPAGEQFF TGTGCCAGCATTTCGGGGGGGCCGGCGGGTGAGCAGTTCTTC
TRBD1 TRBJ2-7 TRBV28 - CASSSHLTTGGLYEQYF TGTGCCAGCAGTTCCCACCTGACGACAGGGGGCTTATACGAGCAGTACTTC
- TRBJ2-1 TRBV2 - CASRDSYNEQFF TGTGCCAGCAGGGACTCCTACAATGAGCAGTTCTTC
- TRBJ2-3 TRBV5-4 - CASSWDSEVDTQYF TGTGCCAGCAGCTGGGACTCAGAAGTAGATACGCAGTATTTT
TRBD1 TRBJ1-5 TRBV13 - CATERTGSPRGNQPQHF TGTGCCACCGAACGGACAGGGTCGCCCCGTGGCAATCAGCCCCAGCATTTT
- TRBJ1-1 TRBV15 - CATSRERPASNTEAFF TGTGCCACCAGCAGAGAACGTCCAGCAAGCAACACTGAAGCTTTCTTT
TRBD2 TRBJ2-7 TRBV2 - CASSEVSSGRYYEQYF TGTGCCAGCAGTGAAGTTTCTAGCGGGAGATACTACGAGCAGTACTTC
- TRBJ1-1 TRBV6-6 once CASSLTGNLNTEAFF TGTGCCAGCAGCCTCACAGGGAACCTGAACACTGAAGCTTTCTTT
TRBD1 TRBJ2-1 TRBV7-2 - CASSRHSVVTGVSYNEQFF TGTGCCAGCAGCCGACATAGCGTCGTGACAGGGGTCTCCTACAATGAGCAGTTCTTC
TRBD2 TRBJ2-7 TRBV6-6 - CASSYGLAGEVEQYF TGTGCCAGCAGTTACGGACTAGCGGGAGAGGTCGAGCAGTACTTC
TRBD2 TRBJ2-1 TRBV7-2 - CASSSSGRAGFF TGTGCCAGCAGCAGTAGCGGGAGGGCCGGGTTCTTC
TRBD1 TRBJ2-5 TRBV6-1 - CASSERDRGRRETQYF TGTGCCAGCAGTGAACGGGACAGGGGGCGTCGGGAGACCCAGTACTTC
- TRBJ2-7 TRBV4-1 - CASSQGTSSYEQYF TGCGCCAGCAGCCAAGGGACTTCCTCCTACGAGCAGTACTTC
TRBD1 TRBJ2-7 TRBV6-1 - CASSAGTGAYEQYF TGTGCCAGCAGTGCCGGGACAGGGGCGTACGAGCAGTACTTC
- TRBJ2-7 TRBV7-6 - CASSLGRGEYF TGTGCCAGCAGCTTGGGTCGAGGGGAGTACTTC
- TRBJ2-1 TRBV29-1 - CSVGFAGLNEQFF TGCAGCGTTGGGTTCGCAGGACTCAATGAGCAGTTCTTC
TRBD2 TRBJ2-1 TRBV5-6 - CASSLLLAGNYNEQFF TGTGCCAGCAGCTTGTTACTAGCGGGAAACTACAATGAGCAGTTCTTC
- TRBJ2-7 TRBV7-8 - CASSETYVVVEQYF TGTGCCAGCAGCGAGACGTATGTGGTGGTCGAGCAGTACTTC
- TRBJ1-1 TRBV11-2 - CASSEGPLSGTEAFF TGTGCCAGCAGCGAGGGGCCCCTGAGCGGCACTGAAGCTTTCTTT
- TRBJ2-1 TRBV11-2 - CASSSPGGGTTYNEQFF TGTGCCAGCAGCTCGCCAGGTGGCGGGACCACCTACAATGAGCAGTTCTTC
- TRBJ1-5 TRBV28 - CASSRGYSNQPQHF TGTGCCAGCAGTAGGGGATATAGCAATCAGCCCCAGCATTTT
- TRBJ2-7 TRBV7-2 - CATQPPPSYEQYF TGTGCCACCCAACCCCCCCCCAGCTACGAGCAGTACTTC
- TRBJ2-3 TRBV5-6 - CASSLGAHTGTQYF TGTGCCAGCAGCTTGGGGGCCCACACAGGCACGCAGTATTTT
TRBD2 TRBJ2-7 TRBV7-9 - CASSQGLAGVSGYEQYF TGTGCCAGCAGCCAAGGACTAGCGGGAGTTAGCGGTTACGAGCAGTACTTC
TRBD1 TRBJ1-4 TRBV5-8 - CASSKAGQENNEKLFF TGTGCCAGCAGCAAGGCTGGACAGGAAAATAATGAAAAACTGTTTTTT
- TRBJ1-3 TRBV2 - CASSVRQEEGNTIYF TGTGCCAGCAGTGTGCGACAGGAGGAGGGAAACACCATATATTTT
TRBD1 TRBJ2-7 TRBV29-1 - CSVAGDRVYEQYF TGCAGCGTTGCCGGGGACAGGGTGTACGAGCAGTACTTC
TRBD1 TRBJ2-7 TRBV7-9 once CASSLEGGSPYEQYF TGTGCCAGCAGCTTAGAAGGGGGCTCACCCTACGAGCAGTACTTC
TRBD2 TRBJ2-1 TRBV13 once CASSRTSANEQFF TGTGCCAGCAGCAGGACTAGCGCAAATGAGCAGTTCTTC
TRBD1 TRBJ2-7 TRBV6-5 - CASSYGGTGASYEQYF TGTGCCAGCAGTTACGGCGGGACAGGGGCCTCCTACGAGCAGTACTTC
- TRBJ2-7 TRBV19 - CASSSSGGGYEQYF TGTGCCAGTAGTTCCAGCGGAGGAGGGTACGAGCAGTACTTC
- TRBJ1-1 TRBV5-5 once CASSLVWGLPQEAFF TGTGCCAGCAGCTTGGTTTGGGGGCTGCCCCAAGAAGCTTTCTTT